The 22 T cell receptor beta chains presented below share a single source sample, sequenced in a study of blood T cell repertoires in COVID-19. Here immunoSEQ multiplex PCR was the method, and the copy in TCRdb shows in-frame clones only, minus some. The sample contains about 13,000 clones, more than 70% of which appear only once. The sample comprised peripheral blood. These receptors were collected from a human donor in a cohort sampled during active COVID-19.

With respect to this clone: An end of the junction differs from the germline gene, which may be a read error. This chain links TRBV3-1 (or the pseudogene TRBV3-2) with TRBJ1-4; 8 bases map to TRBD1. CDR3 size: 14 residues. Per the germline V gene, CDR1 is LGHDT and CDR2 is YNNKEL (reference sequence). In DNA form, the CDR3 reads TGTGCCAGCAGCCCAGGGGGCACTATTGAAAAACTGTTTTTT. Translated, it gives CASSPGGTIEKLFF.

This chain links TRBV18 with TRBJ2-2; TRBD1 aligns across 11 bases. The J segment lost 6 bases and the V segment lost 3 bases, leaving 3 bases of the junction unmatched. The CDR3 contains 15 residues. Germline CDR1 is KGHSH and CDR2 is LQKENI. CDR3 coding DNA: TGTGCCAGCTCACCTGGGACAGGGGGAGCCGGGGAGCTGTTTTTT. It specifies CASSPGTGGAGELFF.

V is TRBV6-1 and J is TRBJ2-1; D perhaps matches TRBD2 (6 bases). Germline lookup yields CDR1 MNHNS and CDR2 SASEGT. Trimming took off 0 bases at V and 11 bases at J, with 11 bases between the two ends. The CDR3 totals 13 residues. The chain's CDR3 is CASSEASEGKQFF. The CDR3 nucleotides read TGTGCCAGCAGTGAAGCATCGGAGGGCAAGCAGTTCTTC.

This clone was recorded once. The V call is TRBV18, the J call TRBJ2-3; TRBD2 aligns across 8 bases. CDR1 and CDR2 from the germline V gene are KGHSH and LQKENI. The V gene end was trimmed by 3 bases and the J gene end by 1 base; junction bases not matched to a gene: 0. The CDR3 consists of 14 residues. The CDR3 coding sequence is TGTGCCAGCTCACCCGGGGGGGGCACAGATACGCAGTATTTT. Translation: CASSPGGGTDTQYF.

This chain joins TRBV29-1 and TRBJ1-4, with no clear D. V shed 6 bases and J shed 7 bases, with 12 bases lying between them. Germline V gives CDR1 SQVTM, CDR2 ANQGSEA. The CDR3 runs to 12 residues. CDR3 coding DNA: TGCAGCGTATACAGCCTGTCTGAAAAACTGTTTTTT. Translated: CSVYSLSEKLFF.

The chain couples TRBV7-3 to TRBJ2-5; TRBD1 agrees at 9 bases. Germline V gene sequence: CDR1 SGHTA, CDR2 FQGTGA. The junction had 15 bases not matched to a gene; V was cut back by 5 bases and J by 5 bases. This CDR3 contains 17 residues. The CDR3 reads CASSPRPGTGIGETQYF. DNA for the CDR3: TGTGCCAGCAGCCCCCGTCCCGGGACAGGGATCGGGGAGACCCAGTACTTC.

The V gene is TRBV18, the J gene TRBJ1-3; TRBD1 matches at 8 bases. V lost 4 bases, J lost 15 bases, and 11 bases stayed unmatched. This CDR3 has 13 residues. Germline V gene data show CDR1 as KGHSH and CDR2 as LQKENI. The CDR3 DNA reads TGTGCCAGCTCACGACAGGGGACTTTCCGGGGATATTTT. Protein sequence: CASSRQGTFRGYF.

This chain connects TRBV11-2 to TRBJ2-3; TRBD2 might be the D (5 bases). The CDR3 totals 12 residues. The V end lost 5 bases, the J end lost 4 bases, and 7 bases lay between the germline ends. Germline CDR1 is SGHAT and CDR2 is FQNNGV. CDR3 sequence reads: CASSPGADTQYF. The CDR3 bases are TGTGCCAGCAGCCCCGGGGCAGATACGCAGTATTTT.

J is TRBJ2-7 and V is TRBV30; 7 bases fit TRBD2. V lost 4 bases, J lost 3 bases, and 9 bases stayed unmatched. Germline CDR1 GTSNPN, CDR2 SVGIG (reference sequence). CDR3 size: 14 residues. DNA for the CDR3: TGTGCCTGGAATCCCCCGAGGACTAGCTACGAGCAGTACTTC. Its protein product is CAWNPPRTSYEQYF.

CDR3 coding DNA: TGTGCCAGCGGGAGCTCCTACGAGCAGTACTTC. The encoded protein is CASGSSYEQYF. V and J are TRBV7-9 and TRBJ2-7, with D tentatively TRBD2 (5 bases). Germline CDR1 is SEHNR and CDR2 is FQNEAQ (reference sequence). The CDR3 sequence is 11 residues long. The V gene lost 8 bases and the J gene lost 0 bases, with 5 bases spanning the gap.

The chain combines TRBV7-2 with TRBJ2-5; possible D gene TRBD1, 6 bases. The V gene's germline CDR1 is SGHTA and CDR2 FQGNSA. V dropped 5 bases and J dropped 5 bases, with 21 bases sitting between them. The CDR3 has 16 residues. CDR3 region: CASSLALGAFGETQYF. In DNA, the CDR3 is TGTGCCAGCAGCCTGGCACTGGGGGCGTTTGGGGAGACCCAGTACTTC.

The genes are TRBV19 and TRBJ1-1; TRBD1 is a possible D gene (6 bases). From germline, CDR1 is LNHDA and CDR2 SQIVND (reference sequence). The V gene lost 9 bases and the J gene lost 4 bases, with 15 bases spanning the gap. The CDR3 has 13 amino acids. The CDR3 nucleotides are TGTGCCAGCGGGGGTCGGGGGGCCACTGAAGCTTTCTTT. Translation: CASGGRGATEAFF.

This chain connects TRBV5-1 to TRBJ2-2, with TRBD1 as a possible D gene (6 bases). V gave up 4 bases and J gave up 2 bases, with 12 bases separating them. The CDR3 consists of 15 residues. The germline gives CDR1 SGHRS, CDR2 YFSETQ. The CDR3 DNA follows: TGCGCCAGCAGCCCGCTGGACAGAAACACCGGGGAGCTGTTTTTT. This gives the protein CASSPLDRNTGELFF.

The chain combines TRBV19 with TRBJ2-5, with D perhaps matching TRBD1 (6 bases). The V end lost 6 bases, the J end lost 5 bases, and 13 bases lay between the germline ends. Germline-derived CDR1 and CDR2 are LNHDA and SQIVND (reference sequence). The CDR3 is 13 amino acids. The CDR3: CASRSGQSETQYF. The DNA for the CDR3 is TGTGCCAGTAGATCTGGACAGTCCGAGACCCAGTACTTC.

V is TRBV6-5 and J is TRBJ1-2; unclear D gene. Germline V CDR1 and CDR2: MNHEY, SVGAGI. The CDR3 spans 13 residues. The germline V and J ends were trimmed by 0 bases and 8 bases, with 10 bases remaining between them. CDR3 nucleotide sequence: TGTGCCAGCAGTTACTCTGGGCTCCGGGGCTACACCTTC. Residues: CASSYSGLRGYTF.

The V gene is TRBV5-1, the J gene TRBJ1-1; D is unresolved. V lost 8 bases, J lost 4 bases, and 15 bases lay in between. The CDR3 covers 13 residues. Looked up from germline, CDR1 is SGHRS and CDR2 is YFSETQ. The CDR3, as DNA: TGCGCCAGTTCGACGGCTCGCGGCACTGAAGCTTTCTTT. This sequence encodes CASSTARGTEAFF.

The CDR3 bases are TGTGCCAGCAGCTTAGACGGACAGGGAAGAATTGAAAAACTGTTTTTT. It yields the protein CASSLDGQGRIEKLFF. The rearrangement joins TRBV7-2 to TRBJ1-4, with 8 positions matching TRBD1. The ends lost 1 base at V and 7 bases at J; junction bases unmatched: 8. CDR1 is SGHTA, CDR2 FQGNSA, per germline. The CDR3 totals 16 residues.

This clone was counted only a few times. The CDR3 DNA reads TGTGCCAGCGGGGAGTCCGGGACAGGGGAAAATGAGCAGTTCTTC. Its translation: CASGESGTGENEQFF. This chain links TRBV6-4 with TRBJ2-1, with 10 bases lining up with TRBD1. This CDR3 is built from 15 residues. Germline V CDR1 and CDR2: MRHNA, SNTAGT. V trimming: 8 bases; J trimming: 7 bases; junction bases outside the gene matches: 11.

The rearrangement joins TRBV9 to TRBJ2-3; D is perhaps TRBD2 (7 bases). The V gene's germline CDR1 is SGDLS and CDR2 YYNGEE. There are 19 residues in the CDR3. V lost 0 bases and J lost 2, with 22 bases in between. The CDR3 nucleotides read TGTGCCAGCAGCGTAGAGGGGACTGCACGGGGGGACATCACAGATACGCAGTATTTT. Translation gives CASSVEGTARGDITDTQYF.

The V and J genes are TRBV2 and TRBJ2-7, with 7 nucleotides matching TRBD2. V lost 4 bases and J lost 5; bases outside the gene matches: 11. Germline V gives CDR1 SNHLY, CDR2 FYNNEI. The CDR3 extends over 15 amino acids. The CDR3, as DNA: TGTGCCAGCAGTGCGAGGTCAGCGGGGCTCAACGAGCAGTACTTC. Protein: CASSARSAGLNEQYF.

This clone occurred once. The V and J genes are TRBV6-4 and TRBJ1-2; 9 bases map to TRBD1. Germline V gene data show CDR1 as MRHNA and CDR2 as SNTAGT. The CDR3 spans 12 residues. Losses at the gene ends were 7 bases for V and 8 bases for J; bases not matched to a gene: 5. The DNA of the CDR3 is TGTGCCAGCATTCGGACAGGGGACGGCTACACCTTC. Encoded protein: CASIRTGDGYTF.

The V and J genes are TRBV21-1 and TRBJ1-4; TRBD1, the D gene given by the table, was not confirmed from the DNA. TRBV21-1 is described as a pseudogene. This CDR3 region has 17 residues. CDR3 sequence: CASSQNFKGATNEKLFF. CDR3 nucleotides: TGTGCCAGCAGCCAAAACTTTAAGGGGGCAACTAATGAAAAACTGTTTTTT.